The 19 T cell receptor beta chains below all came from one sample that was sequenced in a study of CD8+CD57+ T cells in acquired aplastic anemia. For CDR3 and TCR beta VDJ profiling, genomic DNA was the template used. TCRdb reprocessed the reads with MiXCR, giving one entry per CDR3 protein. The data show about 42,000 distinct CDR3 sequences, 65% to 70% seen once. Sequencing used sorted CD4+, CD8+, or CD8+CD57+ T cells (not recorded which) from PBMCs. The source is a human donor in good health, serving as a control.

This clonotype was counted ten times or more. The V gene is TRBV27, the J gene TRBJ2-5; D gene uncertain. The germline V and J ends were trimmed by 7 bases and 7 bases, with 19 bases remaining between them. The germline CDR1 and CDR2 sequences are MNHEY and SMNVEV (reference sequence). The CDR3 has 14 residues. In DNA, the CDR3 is TGTGCCAGCACCTCACAAGAGGTCCCCTGGACCCAGTACTTC. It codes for CASTSQEVPWTQYF.

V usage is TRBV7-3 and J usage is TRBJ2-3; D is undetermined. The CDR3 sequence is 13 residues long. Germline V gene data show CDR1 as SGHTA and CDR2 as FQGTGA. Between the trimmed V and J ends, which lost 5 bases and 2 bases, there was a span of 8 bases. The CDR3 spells CASSLSPTDTQYF. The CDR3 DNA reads TGTGCCAGCAGCCTAAGTCCCACAGATACGCAGTATTTT.

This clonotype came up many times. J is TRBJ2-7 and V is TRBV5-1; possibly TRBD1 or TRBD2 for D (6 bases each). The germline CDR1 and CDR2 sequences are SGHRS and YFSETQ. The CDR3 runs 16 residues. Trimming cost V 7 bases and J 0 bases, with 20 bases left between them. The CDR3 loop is CASSWAGGESSYEQYF. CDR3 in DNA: TGCGCCAGCTCTTGGGCCGGGGGCGAAAGCTCCTACGAGCAGTACTTC.

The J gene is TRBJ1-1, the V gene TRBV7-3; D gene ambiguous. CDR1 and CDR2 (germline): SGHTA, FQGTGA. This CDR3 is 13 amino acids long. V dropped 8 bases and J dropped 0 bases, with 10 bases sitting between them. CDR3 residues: CASAHAMNTEAFF. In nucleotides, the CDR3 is TGTGCCAGCGCACATGCTATGAACACTGAAGCTTTCTTT.

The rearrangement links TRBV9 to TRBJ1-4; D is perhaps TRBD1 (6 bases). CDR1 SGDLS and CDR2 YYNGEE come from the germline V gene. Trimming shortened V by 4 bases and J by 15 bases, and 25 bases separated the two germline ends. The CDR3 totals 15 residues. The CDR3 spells CASSPRTDPTTTVFF. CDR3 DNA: TGTGCCAGCAGCCCGCGGACAGACCCTACGACAACTGTGTTTTTT.

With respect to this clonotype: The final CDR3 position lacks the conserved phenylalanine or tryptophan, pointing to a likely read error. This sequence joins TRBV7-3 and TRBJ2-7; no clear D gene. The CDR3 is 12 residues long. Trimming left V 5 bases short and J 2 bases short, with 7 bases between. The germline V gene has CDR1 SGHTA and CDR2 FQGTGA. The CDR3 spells CASSPRAYEQYL. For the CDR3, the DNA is TGTGCCAGCAGCCCCCGGGCCTACGAGCAGTACCTC.

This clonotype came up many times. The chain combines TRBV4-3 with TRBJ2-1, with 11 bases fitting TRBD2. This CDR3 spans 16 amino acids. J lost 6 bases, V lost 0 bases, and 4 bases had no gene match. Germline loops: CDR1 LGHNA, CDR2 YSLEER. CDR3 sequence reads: CASSQDWGTSGNEQFF. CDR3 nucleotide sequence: TGCGCCAGCAGCCAAGATTGGGGGACTAGCGGCAATGAGCAGTTCTTC.

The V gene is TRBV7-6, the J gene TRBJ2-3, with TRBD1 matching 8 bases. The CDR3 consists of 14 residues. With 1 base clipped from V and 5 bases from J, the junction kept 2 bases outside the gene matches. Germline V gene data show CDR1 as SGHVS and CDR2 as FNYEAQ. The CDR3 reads CASSLGTGLDTQYF. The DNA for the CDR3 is TGTGCCAGCAGCTTAGGGACAGGGTTAGATACGCAGTATTTT.

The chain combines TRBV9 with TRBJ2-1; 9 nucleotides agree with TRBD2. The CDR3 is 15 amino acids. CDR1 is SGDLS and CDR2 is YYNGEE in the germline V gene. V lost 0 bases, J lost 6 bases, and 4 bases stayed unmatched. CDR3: CASSVEAGGINEQFF. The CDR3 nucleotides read TGTGCCAGCAGCGTAGAAGCGGGGGGAATCAATGAGCAGTTCTTC.

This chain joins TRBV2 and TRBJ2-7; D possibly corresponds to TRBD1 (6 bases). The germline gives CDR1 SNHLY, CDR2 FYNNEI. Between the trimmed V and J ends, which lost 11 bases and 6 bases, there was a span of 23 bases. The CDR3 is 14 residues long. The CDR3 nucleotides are TGTGCCGGCAAGATCGACAGGTCAACCTCCGAGCAGTACTTC. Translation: CAGKIDRSTSEQYF.

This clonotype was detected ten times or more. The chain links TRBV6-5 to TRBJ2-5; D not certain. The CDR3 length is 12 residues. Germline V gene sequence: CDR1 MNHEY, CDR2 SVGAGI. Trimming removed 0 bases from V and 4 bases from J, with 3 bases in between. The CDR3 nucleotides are TGTGCCAGCAGTTACTCGAGAGAGACCCAGTACTTC. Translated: CASSYSRETQYF.

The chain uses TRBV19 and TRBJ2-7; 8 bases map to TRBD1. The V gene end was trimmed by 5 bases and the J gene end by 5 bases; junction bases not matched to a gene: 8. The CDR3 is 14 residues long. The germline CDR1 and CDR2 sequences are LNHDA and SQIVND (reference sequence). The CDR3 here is CASSQQGASHEQYF. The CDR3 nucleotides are TGTGCCAGTAGTCAGCAGGGGGCTAGCCACGAGCAGTACTTC. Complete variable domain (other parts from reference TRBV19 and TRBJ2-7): DGGITQSPKYLFRKEGQNVTLSCEQNLNHDAMYWYRQDPGQGLRLIYYSQIVNDFQKGDIAEGYSVSREKKESFPLTVTSAQKNPTAFYLCASSQQGASHEQYFGPGTRLTVT.

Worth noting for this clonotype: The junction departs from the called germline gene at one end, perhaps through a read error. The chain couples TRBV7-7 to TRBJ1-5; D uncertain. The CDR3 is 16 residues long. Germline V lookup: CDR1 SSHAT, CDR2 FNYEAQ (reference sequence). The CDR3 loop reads CASSLNREGLNQPQHF. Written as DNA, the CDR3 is TGTGCTAGCAGCTTGAACCGTGAGGGTCTTAATCAGCCCCAGCATTTT.

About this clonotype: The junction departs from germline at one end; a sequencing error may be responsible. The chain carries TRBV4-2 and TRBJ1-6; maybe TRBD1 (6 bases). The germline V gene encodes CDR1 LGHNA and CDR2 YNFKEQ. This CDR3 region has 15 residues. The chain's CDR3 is CASSQDRNVNSPLRF. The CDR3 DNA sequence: TGTGCCAGCAGCCAGGACAGAAATGTCAATTCACCCCTCCGCTTT.

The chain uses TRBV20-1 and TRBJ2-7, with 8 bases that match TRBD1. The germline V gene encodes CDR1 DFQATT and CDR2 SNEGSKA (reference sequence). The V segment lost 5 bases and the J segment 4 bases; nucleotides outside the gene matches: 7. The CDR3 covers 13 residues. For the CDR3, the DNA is TGCAGTGCTGAGCGACAGGGGACGTACGAGCAGTACTTC. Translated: CSAERQGTYEQYF.

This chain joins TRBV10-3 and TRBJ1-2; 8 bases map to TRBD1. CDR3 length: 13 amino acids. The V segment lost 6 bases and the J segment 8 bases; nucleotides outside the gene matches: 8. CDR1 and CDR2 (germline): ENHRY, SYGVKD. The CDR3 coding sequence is TGTGCCATCAGCGACGGACAGGGTGGGGGCTACACCTTC. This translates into CAISDGQGGGYTF.

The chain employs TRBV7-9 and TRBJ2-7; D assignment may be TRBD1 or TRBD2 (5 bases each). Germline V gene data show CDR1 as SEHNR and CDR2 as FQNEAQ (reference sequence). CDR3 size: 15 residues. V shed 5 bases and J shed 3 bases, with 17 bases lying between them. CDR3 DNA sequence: TGTGCCAGCAGCCCGGGACGGCCGAATTTCTACGAGCAGTACTTC. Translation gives CASSPGRPNFYEQYF.

The CDR3 coding sequence is TGCGCCAGCAGCTTACAGGGGAGGTACGAGCAGTACTTC. It encodes CASSLQGRYEQYF. The chain uses TRBV5-1 and TRBJ2-7; a weak D match, TRBD1 (7 bases). Deletions cut 2 bases from V and 4 bases from J, with 10 bases between. This CDR3 is 13 amino acids long. The germline V gene has CDR1 SGHRS and CDR2 YFSETQ.

The CDR3 DNA is TGTGCCATCAGTGATATAGCGGGTCACGTCCTGACTTTC. Encoded protein: CAISDIAGHVLTF. The gene calls are TRBV10-3 and TRBJ2-6, with 7 positions matching TRBD2. V gave up 3 bases and J gave up 11 bases; unmatched junction bases: 4. Germline lookup yields CDR1 ENHRY and CDR2 SYGVKD. The CDR3 contains 13 residues.